This T cell receptor beta chain derives from a study of monozygotic twins with cystic fibrosis. Study-wide context: Approximately 3.2 micrograms of fragmented DNA underwent about 15 PCR cycles for library preparation. Whole-study results and caveats: J usage was most co-twin-similar in 8 of 16 pairs, V in 13. Clonality was generally low (median around 0.01), higher in the most severe patients. Nucleotide-identical clonotype sharing was significantly higher within monozygotic CF twin pairs than between unrelated CF individuals.

Here immunoSEQ multiplex PCR was the method, and the copy in TCRdb shows in-frame clones only, minus some. Of under 40,000 clones in the sample, 90% to 98% were seen once. For this clone: The antigen is unknown.

CDR1 and CDR2 from the germline V gene are KGHSH and LQKENI. This CDR3 spans 12 amino acids. V dropped 0 bases and J dropped 4 bases, with 1 base sitting between them. V usage is TRBV18 and J usage is TRBJ1-5; D gene unclear. The receptor was derived from a girl aged 2-15 years with cystic fibrosis. Sequencing input: blood. Here the CDR3 reads CASSPPNQPQHF. The CDR3 nucleotides read TGTGCCAGCTCACCACCGAATCAGCCCCAGCATTTT.